The 12 T cell receptor beta chains listed next were all sequenced from one sample in a study of stem cell transplantation in POMP-related autoinflammatory disease. Some clones are missing from TCRdb's copy, which holds only in-frame ones; the method was immunoSEQ multiplex PCR. The table has some 70,000 clones, about nine tenths seen once. The starting material was CD4+ T cells from PBMCs, obtained after stem cell transplantation. All receptors derive from a human patient with POMP-related autoinflammation and immune dysregulation (PRAID). Some T cells could come from the graft donor.

The J gene is TRBJ2-3, the V gene TRBV5-8; tentative D call: TRBD1 (5 bases). The CDR3 is made up of 16 amino acids. Germline assignment: CDR1 SGHTS and CDR2 YDEGEE. V was pared by 0 bases and J by 0 bases, with 11 bases between. This chain's CDR3 is CASSLVTGPSTDTQYF. The CDR3 DNA follows: TGTGCCAGCAGCTTGGTAACAGGTCCCAGCACAGATACGCAGTATTTT.

The V and J genes are TRBV6-5 and TRBJ1-2; possible D gene TRBD1, 6 bases. The CDR3 is 13 residues long. Germline CDR1 is MNHEY and CDR2 is SVGAGI. V was cut by 5 bases and J by 2 bases, with 9 bases left in between. This CDR3 is CASSHRENYGYTF. Here the CDR3 DNA reads TGTGCCAGCAGTCACAGGGAGAACTATGGCTACACCTTC.

The V and J genes are TRBV2 and TRBJ2-1; D not resolved. The germline V gene has CDR1 SNHLY and CDR2 FYNNEI. There are 11 residues in the CDR3. With 8 bases removed from V and 2 bases from J, the gap between germline ends came to 4 bases. Here the CDR3 reads CASRAYNEQFF. The CDR3 region has the DNA TGTGCCAGCCGGGCCTACAATGAGCAGTTCTTC.

The V and J genes are TRBV4-1 and TRBJ2-1, with 10 bases that match TRBD2. The V gene's germline CDR1 is MGHRA and CDR2 YSYEKL. This CDR3 is built from 19 residues. Trimming took 1 base from V and 5 from J; bases not matched to a gene: 14. This CDR3 is CASSQARTSGLSKDNEQFF. CDR3 coding DNA: TGCGCCAGCAGCCAAGCTAGGACTAGCGGCCTATCTAAGGACAATGAGCAGTTCTTC.

The chain recombines TRBV4-1 with TRBJ2-1; TRBD2 is a possible D gene (6 bases). Looked up from germline, CDR1 is MGHRA and CDR2 is YSYEKL. CDR3 length equals 13 residues. V gave up 8 bases and J gave up 4 bases, with 12 bases separating them. CDR3 protein: CASGGLPYNEQFF. For the CDR3, the DNA is TGCGCCAGCGGTGGACTACCTTACAATGAGCAGTTCTTC.

This clone appeared a single time. V usage is TRBV3-1 (or the pseudogene TRBV3-2) and J usage is TRBJ2-7; D possibly corresponds to TRBD1 (6 bases). Germline assignment: CDR1 LGHDT and CDR2 YNNKEL (reference sequence). The CDR3 has 14 amino acids. The V and J ends lost 5 bases and 7 bases respectively, with 18 bases between them. The CDR3 loop is CASSNTIGGDEQYV. Here the CDR3 DNA reads TGTGCCAGCAGCAACACGATAGGGGGAGATGAGCAGTACGTC.

This clone appeared a single time. V usage is TRBV7-8 and J usage is TRBJ2-3; TRBD2 matches at 7 bases. With V trimmed by 2 bases and J by 5 bases, 7 bases remained unmatched. Germline V gives CDR1 SGHVS, CDR2 FQNEAQ. The CDR3 extends over 15 amino acids. CDR3 loop: CASSLNRGVGDTQYF. CDR3 sequence (DNA): TGTGCCAGCAGCTTAAACCGGGGGGTAGGAGATACGCAGTATTTT.

The chain carries TRBV6-6 and TRBJ1-2; maybe TRBD1 (5 bases). In germline, CDR1 is MNHNY, CDR2 SVGAGI (reference sequence). Trimming left V 6 bases short and J 1 base short, with 9 bases between. This CDR3 is 13 amino acids long. Here the CDR3 DNA reads TGTGCCAGCAGCCAGGGTAATAACTATGGCTACACCTTC. Translated, it gives CASSQGNNYGYTF.

The chain employs TRBV5-1 and TRBJ2-5; 9 bases align to TRBD1. J was trimmed by 4 bases and V by 4 bases; bases with no gene match: 11. The CDR3 consists of 16 residues. Germline V gene data show CDR1 as SGHRS and CDR2 as YFSETQ. DNA for the CDR3: TGCGCCAGCAGCCTTCCATACCCGGGACAGGGAGAGACCCAGTACTTC. This sequence encodes CASSLPYPGQGETQYF.

V gene TRBV11-1 combines with J gene TRBJ1-2, with D maybe TRBD1 (6 bases). Trimming left V 5 bases short and J 9 bases short, with 13 bases between. The CDR3 spans 12 residues. Germline V lookup: CDR1 SGHAT, CDR2 FQDESV (reference sequence). For the CDR3, the DNA is TGTGCCAGCAGCGCAAGAACAGGGAGCTACACCTTC. This codes for CASSARTGSYTF.

This chain uses TRBV6-5 with TRBJ2-3; D might be TRBD1 (5 bases). V was pared by 2 bases and J by 14 bases, with 20 bases between. In germline, CDR1 is MNHEY, CDR2 SVGAGI. The CDR3 consists of 14 residues. This chain's CDR3 is CASSYNIPQGIWYF. The CDR3 bases are TGTGCCAGCAGTTACAATATCCCCCAGGGTATTTGGTATTTT.

The chain combines TRBV11-2 with TRBJ1-2; TRBD1 is a possible D gene (5 bases). Trimming stripped 4 bases from V and 6 bases from J, with 12 bases between. CDR3 length: 13 residues. Germline CDR1 SGHAT, CDR2 FQNNGV. The CDR3 region has the DNA TGTGCCAGCAGCTCGGACATGGGGAATGGCTACACCTTC. This translates into CASSSDMGNGYTF.